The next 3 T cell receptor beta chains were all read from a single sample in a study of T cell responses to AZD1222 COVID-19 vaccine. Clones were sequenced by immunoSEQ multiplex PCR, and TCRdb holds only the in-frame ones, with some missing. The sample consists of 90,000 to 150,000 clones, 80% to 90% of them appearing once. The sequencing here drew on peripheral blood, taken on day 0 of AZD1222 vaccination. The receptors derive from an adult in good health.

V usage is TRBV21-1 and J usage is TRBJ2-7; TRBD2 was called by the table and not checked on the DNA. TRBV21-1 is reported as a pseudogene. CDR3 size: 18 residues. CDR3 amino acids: CASSKAEASGRAGYEQYF. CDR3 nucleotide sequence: TGTGCCAGCAGCAAAGCGGAGGCTAGCGGGAGGGCCGGTTACGAGCAGTACTTC.

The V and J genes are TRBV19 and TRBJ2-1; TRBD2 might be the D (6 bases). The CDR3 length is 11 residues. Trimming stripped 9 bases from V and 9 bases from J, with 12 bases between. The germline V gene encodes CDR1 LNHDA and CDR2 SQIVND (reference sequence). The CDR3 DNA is TGTGCCAGCACCTTTAGCGGTGAGCAGTTCTTC. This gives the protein CASTFSGEQFF.

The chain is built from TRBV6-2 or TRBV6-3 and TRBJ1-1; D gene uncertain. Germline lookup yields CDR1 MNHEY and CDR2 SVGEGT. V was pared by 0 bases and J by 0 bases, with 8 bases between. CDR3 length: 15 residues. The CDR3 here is CASSYSHSLNTEAFF. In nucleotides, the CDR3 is TGTGCCAGCAGTTACTCCCACAGCCTGAACACTGAAGCTTTCTTT.